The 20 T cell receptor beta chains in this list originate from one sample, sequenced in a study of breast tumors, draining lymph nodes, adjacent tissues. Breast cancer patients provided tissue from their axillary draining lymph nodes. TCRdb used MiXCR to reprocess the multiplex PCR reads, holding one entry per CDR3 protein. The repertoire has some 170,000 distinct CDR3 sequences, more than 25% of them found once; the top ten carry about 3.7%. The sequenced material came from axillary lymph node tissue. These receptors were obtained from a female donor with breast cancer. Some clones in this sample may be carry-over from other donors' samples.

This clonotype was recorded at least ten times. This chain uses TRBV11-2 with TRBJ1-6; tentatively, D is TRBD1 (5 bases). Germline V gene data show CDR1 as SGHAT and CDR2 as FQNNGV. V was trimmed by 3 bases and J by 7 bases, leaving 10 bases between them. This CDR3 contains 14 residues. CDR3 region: CASSLTVVNSPLHF. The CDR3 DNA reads TGTGCCAGCAGCTTGACAGTGGTGAATTCACCCCTCCACTTT.

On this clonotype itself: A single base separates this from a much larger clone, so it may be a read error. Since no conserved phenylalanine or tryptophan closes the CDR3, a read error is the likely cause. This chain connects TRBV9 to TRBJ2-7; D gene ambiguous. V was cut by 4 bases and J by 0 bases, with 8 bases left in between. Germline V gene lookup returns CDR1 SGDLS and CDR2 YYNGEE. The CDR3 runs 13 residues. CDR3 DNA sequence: TGTGCCAGCAGCCCACCCTACTCCTACGAGCAGTACTCC. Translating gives CASSPPYSYEQYS.

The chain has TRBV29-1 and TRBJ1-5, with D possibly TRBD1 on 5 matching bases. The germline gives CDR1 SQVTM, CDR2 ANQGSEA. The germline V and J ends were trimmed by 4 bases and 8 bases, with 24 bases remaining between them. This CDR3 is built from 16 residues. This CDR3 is CSVATGGRSGGEPQHF. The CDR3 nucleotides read TGCAGCGTTGCAACAGGCGGGAGATCGGGCGGGGAGCCCCAGCATTTT.

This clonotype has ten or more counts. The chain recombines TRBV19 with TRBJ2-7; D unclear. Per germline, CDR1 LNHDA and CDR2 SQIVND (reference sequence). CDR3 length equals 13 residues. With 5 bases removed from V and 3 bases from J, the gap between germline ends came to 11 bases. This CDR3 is CASSDVGLYEQYF. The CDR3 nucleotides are TGTGCCAGTAGTGATGTGGGTCTCTACGAGCAGTACTTC.

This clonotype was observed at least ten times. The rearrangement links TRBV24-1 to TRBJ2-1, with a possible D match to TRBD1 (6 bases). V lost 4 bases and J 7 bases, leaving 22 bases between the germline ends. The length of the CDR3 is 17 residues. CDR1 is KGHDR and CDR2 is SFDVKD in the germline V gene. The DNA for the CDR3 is TGTGCCACCAGTGACCCTCGAGGGGGAGCGTTCTTTAATGAGCAGTTCTTC. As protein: CATSDPRGGAFFNEQFF.

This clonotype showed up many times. This chain's CDR3 is CASSLATVTDTQYF. In nucleotides, the CDR3 is TGCGCCAGCAGCTTGGCAACGGTAACAGATACGCAGTATTTT. The gene calls are TRBV5-1 and TRBJ2-3; no definite D call. Trimming took off 0 bases at V and 3 bases at J, with 8 bases between the two ends. Germline CDR1 is SGHRS and CDR2 is YFSETQ. This CDR3 spans 14 amino acids.

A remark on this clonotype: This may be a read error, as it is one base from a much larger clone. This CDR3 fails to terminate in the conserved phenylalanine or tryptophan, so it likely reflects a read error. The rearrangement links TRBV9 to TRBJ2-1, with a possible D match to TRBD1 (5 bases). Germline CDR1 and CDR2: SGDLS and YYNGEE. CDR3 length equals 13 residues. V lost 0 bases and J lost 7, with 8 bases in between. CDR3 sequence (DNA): TGTGCCAGCAGCGTAGGCAGGGCGAATGAGCAGTTCTCC. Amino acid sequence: CASSVGRANEQFS.

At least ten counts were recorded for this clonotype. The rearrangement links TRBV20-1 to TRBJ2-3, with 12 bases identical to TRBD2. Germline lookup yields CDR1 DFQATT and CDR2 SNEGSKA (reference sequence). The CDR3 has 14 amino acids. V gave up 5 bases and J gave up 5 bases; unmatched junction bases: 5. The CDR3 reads CSARLAGDLDTQYF. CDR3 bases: TGCAGTGCTCGACTAGCGGGGGATTTAGATACGCAGTATTTT.

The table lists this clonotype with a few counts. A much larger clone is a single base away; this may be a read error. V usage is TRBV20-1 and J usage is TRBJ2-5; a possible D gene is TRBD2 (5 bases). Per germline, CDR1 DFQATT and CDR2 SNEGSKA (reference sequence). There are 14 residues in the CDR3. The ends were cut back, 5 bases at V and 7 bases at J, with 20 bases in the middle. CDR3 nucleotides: TGCAGTGCTTCTCAACCGGGGATCGTTGCGACCCAGTACTTC. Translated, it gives CSASQPGIVATQYF.

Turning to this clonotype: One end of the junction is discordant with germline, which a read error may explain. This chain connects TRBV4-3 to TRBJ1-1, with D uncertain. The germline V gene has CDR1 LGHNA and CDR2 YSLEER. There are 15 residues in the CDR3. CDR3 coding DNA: TGCGCCCGCAGCCAAGACCCCGGGGATTACACTGAAGCTTTCTTT. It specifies CARSQDPGDYTEAFF.

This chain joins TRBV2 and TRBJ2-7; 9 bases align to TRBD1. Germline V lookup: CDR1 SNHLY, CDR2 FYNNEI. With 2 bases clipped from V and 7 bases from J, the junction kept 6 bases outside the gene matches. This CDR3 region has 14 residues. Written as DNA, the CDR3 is TGTGCCAGCAGTGAAAGGGACAGGGTCGGGGAGCAGTACTTC. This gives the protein CASSERDRVGEQYF.

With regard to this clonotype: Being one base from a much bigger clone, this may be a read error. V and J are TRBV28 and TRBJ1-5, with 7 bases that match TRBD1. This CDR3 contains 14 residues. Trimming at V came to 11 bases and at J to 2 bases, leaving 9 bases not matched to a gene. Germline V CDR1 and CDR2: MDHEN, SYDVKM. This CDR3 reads CACNLGQGNQPQHF. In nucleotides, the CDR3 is TGTGCCTGCAATCTAGGACAGGGCAATCAGCCCCAGCATTTT.

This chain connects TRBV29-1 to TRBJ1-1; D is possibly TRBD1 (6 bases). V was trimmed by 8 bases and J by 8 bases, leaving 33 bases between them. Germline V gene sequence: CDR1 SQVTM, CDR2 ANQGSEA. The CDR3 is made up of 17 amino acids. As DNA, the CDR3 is TGCAGCTTTGGACCGTTGCGACACTCCGGGACAACAAGCGAAGCTTTCTTT. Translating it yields CSFGPLRHSGTTSEAFF.

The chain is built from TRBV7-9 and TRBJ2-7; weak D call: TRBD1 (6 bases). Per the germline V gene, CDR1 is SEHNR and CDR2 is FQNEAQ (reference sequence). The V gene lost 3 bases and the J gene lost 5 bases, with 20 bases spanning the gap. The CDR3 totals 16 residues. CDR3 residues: CASSFGRGQGNHEQYF. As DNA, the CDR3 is TGTGCCAGCAGCTTTGGGAGAGGGCAGGGGAACCACGAGCAGTACTTC. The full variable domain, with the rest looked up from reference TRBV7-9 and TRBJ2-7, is DTGVSQNPRHKITKRGQNVTFRCDPISEHNRLYWYRQTLGQGPEFLTYFQNEAQLEKSRLLSDRFSAERPKGSFSTLEIQRTEQGDSAMYLCASSFGRGQGNHEQYFGPGTRLTVT.

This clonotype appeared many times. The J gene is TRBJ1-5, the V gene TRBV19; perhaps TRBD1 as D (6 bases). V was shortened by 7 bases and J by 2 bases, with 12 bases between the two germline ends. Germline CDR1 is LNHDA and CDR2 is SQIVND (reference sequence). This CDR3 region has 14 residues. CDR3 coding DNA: TGTGCCAGTAATCTCGGGGGCCGCAATCAGCCCCAGCATTTT. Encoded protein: CASNLGGRNQPQHF.

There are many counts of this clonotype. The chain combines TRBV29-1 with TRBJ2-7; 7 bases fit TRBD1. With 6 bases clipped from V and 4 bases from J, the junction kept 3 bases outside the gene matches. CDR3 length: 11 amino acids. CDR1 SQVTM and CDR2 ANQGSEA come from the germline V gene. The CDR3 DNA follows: TGCAGCGTCAACAGGGGATACGAGCAGTACTTC. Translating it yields CSVNRGYEQYF.

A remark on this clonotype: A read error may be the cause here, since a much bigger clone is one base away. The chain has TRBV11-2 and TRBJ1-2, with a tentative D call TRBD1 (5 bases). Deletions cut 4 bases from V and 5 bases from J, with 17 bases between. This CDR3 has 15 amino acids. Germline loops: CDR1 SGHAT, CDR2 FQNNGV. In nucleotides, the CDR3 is TGTGCCAGCAGCTCATTCGCGGGGACCGGGTATGGCTACACCTTC. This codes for CASSSFAGTGYGYTF.

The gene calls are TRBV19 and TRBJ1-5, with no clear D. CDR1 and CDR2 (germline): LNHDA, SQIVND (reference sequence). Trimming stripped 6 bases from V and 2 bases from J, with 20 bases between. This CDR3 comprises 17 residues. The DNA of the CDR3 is TGTGCCAGTAGGGCATCACTAGCGGGGTTGGGCAATCAGCCCCAGCATTTT. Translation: CASRASLAGLGNQPQHF.

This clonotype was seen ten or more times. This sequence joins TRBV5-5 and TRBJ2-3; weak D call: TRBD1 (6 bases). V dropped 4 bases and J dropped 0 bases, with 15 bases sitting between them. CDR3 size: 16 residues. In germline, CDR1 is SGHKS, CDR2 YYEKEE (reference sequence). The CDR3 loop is CASSQGPGASTDTQYF. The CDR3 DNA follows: TGTGCCAGCAGCCAGGGGCCCGGGGCTAGCACAGATACGCAGTATTTT.

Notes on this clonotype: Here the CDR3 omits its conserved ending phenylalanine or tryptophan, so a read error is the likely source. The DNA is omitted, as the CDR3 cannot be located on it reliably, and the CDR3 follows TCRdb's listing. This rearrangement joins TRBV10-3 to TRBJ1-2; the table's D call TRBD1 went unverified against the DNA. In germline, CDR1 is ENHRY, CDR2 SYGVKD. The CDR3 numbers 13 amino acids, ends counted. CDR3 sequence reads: CAILRGHNYGCTV.